Each of the 16 T cell receptor beta chains below was sequenced from the same sample in a study of beta chain features in type 1 diabetes (dated by TCRdb to 2016 to 2019). Receptor amplification or capture employed the immunoSEQ multiplex PCR assay. The High Capacity cDNA Reverse Transcription Kit was used to reverse transcribe all of the isolated RNA, meaning that expressed TCRB transcripts were what got sequenced. Imported from immuneACCESS, the table was reduced by TCRdb to in-frame sequences with V and J called. These copies leave out some clones; in studies compared against another copy, an unresolved V gene accounts for under half, and the cause of the remainder is not known. The sample table contains almost 350,000 clones; only one count was recorded for roughly 8% of them. In total, the top ten clones hold 0.44% of the sample. Sequencing was performed on central memory CD4+ T cells from blood. The receptors come from a woman in her late teens or twenties in good health.

This clone showed up just a few times. V usage is TRBV10-3 and J usage is TRBJ2-1; maybe TRBD2 (6 bases). Germline lookup yields CDR1 ENHRY and CDR2 SYGVKD. The V and J ends lost 3 bases and 4 bases respectively, with 19 bases between them. This CDR3 is 17 amino acids long. The CDR3 loop is CAISEHKAGTGYNEQFF. In DNA form, the CDR3 reads TGTGCCATCAGTGAACACAAAGCCGGGACTGGTTACAATGAGCAGTTCTTC.

This clone came up many times. The chain couples TRBV2 to TRBJ1-5; D gene unclear. The CDR3 extends over 13 amino acids. CDR1 is SNHLY and CDR2 is FYNNEI in the germline V gene. Trimming cost V 1 base and J 4 bases, with 5 bases left between them. CDR3 protein: CASSEEGNQPQHF. CDR3 sequence (DNA): TGTGCCAGCAGTGAAGAGGGAAATCAGCCCCAGCATTTT.

This clone has only a few counts. J is TRBJ2-7 and V is TRBV6-5, with D possibly being TRBD1 or TRBD2 (5 bases each). V was clipped by 10 bases and J by 5 bases, with 18 bases between them. The CDR3 is 13 amino acids. In germline, CDR1 is MNHEY, CDR2 SVGAGI. In DNA form, the CDR3 reads TGTGCCACCCTAAGTCCCGTGGGACACGAGCAGTACTTC. Its protein is CATLSPVGHEQYF.

This clone was seen only a few times. The chain combines TRBV5-1 with TRBJ2-3, with D possibly matching TRBD2 (5 bases). Between the trimmed V and J ends, which lost 0 bases and 5 bases, there was a span of 13 bases. The CDR3 extends over 15 amino acids. The germline V gene encodes CDR1 SGHRS and CDR2 YFSETQ. CDR3 sequence reads: CASSLGTGGIDTQYF. Here the CDR3 DNA reads TGCGCCAGCAGCTTGGGGACTGGAGGTATAGATACGCAGTATTTT.

This clone was observed a few times. V gene TRBV7-2 combines with J gene TRBJ1-2; D gene ambiguous. Germline V gene sequence: CDR1 SGHTA, CDR2 FQGNSA. CDR3 length equals 13 residues. Trimming took 0 bases from V and 8 from J, leaving 10 bases between them. CDR3 sequence (DNA): TGTGCCAGCAGCTTAGCGGGGAGTAGGGGCTACACCTTC. Encoded protein: CASSLAGSRGYTF.

This clone has just a few counts. The gene calls are TRBV15 and TRBJ2-3, with unresolved D. V was clipped by 0 bases and J by 4 bases, with 5 bases between them. This CDR3 region has 13 residues. The V gene's germline CDR1 is LNHNV and CDR2 YYDKDF (reference sequence). The CDR3 here is CATSRDTADTQYF. In DNA form, the CDR3 reads TGTGCCACCAGCAGAGATACAGCAGATACGCAGTATTTT.

This clone turned up a few times. V usage is TRBV23-1 and J usage is TRBJ2-7; D gene ambiguous. TRBV23-1 belongs to the ORF category, with a function that is uncertain. Trimming stripped 4 bases from V and 5 bases from J, with 15 bases between. The CDR3 runs to 14 residues. CDR3 in DNA: TGCGCCAGCAGTCTCCTGACAAGGCGCGACGAGCAGTACTTC. Translation gives CASSLLTRRDEQYF.

The chain combines TRBV11-2 with TRBJ2-7; no firm D call. Trimming removed 1 base at V and 1 base at J, with 17 bases between. This CDR3 is built from 17 residues. Germline V gene sequence: CDR1 SGHAT, CDR2 FQNNGV. The CDR3 loop is CASSLGVGRLASYEQYF. In DNA, the CDR3 is TGTGCCAGCAGCTTAGGGGTTGGACGGCTGGCGTCCTACGAGCAGTACTTC.

The V gene is TRBV6-5, the J gene TRBJ2-7, with D hard to call. The CDR3 extends over 13 amino acids. Between the trimmed V and J ends, which lost 6 bases and 2 bases, there was a span of 11 bases. Germline V CDR1 and CDR2: MNHEY, SVGAGI. The CDR3 loop is CASRTVGTYEQYF. CDR3 in DNA: TGTGCCAGCAGAACAGTGGGGACCTACGAGCAGTACTTC.

This clone was picked up a small number of times. The chain carries TRBV18 and TRBJ2-2; D possibly corresponds to TRBD1 (6 bases). V dropped 3 bases and J dropped 3 bases, with 8 bases sitting between them. Germline CDR1 is KGHSH and CDR2 is LQKENI. This CDR3 spans 14 amino acids. CDR3: CASSPGQDTGELFF. The DNA for the CDR3 is TGTGCCAGCTCACCGGGACAAGACACCGGGGAGCTGTTTTTT.

This chain joins TRBV5-6 and TRBJ1-1; 8 positions agree with TRBD1. There are 15 residues in the CDR3. In germline, CDR1 is SGHDT, CDR2 YYEEEE. V trimming: 0 bases; J trimming: 8 bases; junction bases outside the gene matches: 9. CDR3: CASSLVDRGNPEAFF. The DNA for the CDR3 is TGTGCCAGCAGCTTGGTCGACAGGGGCAACCCGGAAGCTTTCTTT.

In its sample, this clone was seen a few times. The V call is TRBV14, the J call TRBJ2-1, with 11 bases that match TRBD2. CDR3 size: 16 residues. CDR1 and CDR2 from the germline V gene are SGHDN and FVKESK. V shed 2 bases and J 8 bases; nucleotides not matched to a gene: 8. The CDR3 nucleotides read TGTGCCAGCAGCCAAACTCGGACTAGCGGGCTCGATGAGCAGTTCTTC. It translates to CASSQTRTSGLDEQFF.

The CDR3 DNA reads TGTGCCAGCAGCTTGGCGTACAGGCATGGCTACACCTTC. Protein: CASSLAYRHGYTF. The chain carries TRBV5-6 and TRBJ1-2; tentatively, D is TRBD1 (5 bases). This CDR3 comprises 13 residues. Germline lookup yields CDR1 SGHDT and CDR2 YYEEEE. Trimming took 0 bases from V and 6 from J, leaving 9 bases between them.

This clone was found a few times. This CDR3 reads CASSLMTGTYGYTF. CDR3 coding DNA: TGTGCCAGCAGTTTAATGACAGGGACCTATGGCTACACCTTC. This sequence joins TRBV28 and TRBJ1-2; TRBD1 aligns across 7 bases. Trimming at V came to 2 bases and at J to 4 bases, leaving 4 bases not matched to a gene. The CDR3 loop spans 14 amino acids. Germline V gene data show CDR1 as MDHEN and CDR2 as SYDVKM.

This clone was found a few times. The chain carries TRBV7-2 and TRBJ2-7; 7 bases agree with TRBD1. The CDR3 covers 13 residues. V was pared by 5 bases and J by 5 bases, with 6 bases of the junction left unmatched. From germline, CDR1 is SGHTA and CDR2 FQGNSA. The CDR3 protein is CASSALQGNEQYF. The CDR3 nucleotides are TGTGCCAGCAGCGCCCTACAGGGGAACGAGCAGTACTTC. Filled out from reference TRBV7-2 and TRBJ2-7, the complete variable domain reads GAGVSQSPSNKVTEKGKDVELRCDPISGHTALYWYRQSLGQGLEFLIYFQGNSAPDKSGLPSDRFSAERTGGSVSTLTIQRTQQEDSAVYLCASSALQGNEQYFGPGTRLTVT.

V is TRBV10-3 and J is TRBJ1-1; D may be TRBD1 (6 bases). Per the germline V gene, CDR1 is ENHRY and CDR2 is SYGVKD. Between the trimmed V and J ends, which lost 0 bases and 6 bases, there was a span of 14 bases. The CDR3 totals 15 residues. CDR3 amino acids: CAISESTGATSEAFF. The CDR3 DNA reads as TGTGCCATCAGTGAGTCGACGGGGGCAACATCTGAAGCTTTCTTT.